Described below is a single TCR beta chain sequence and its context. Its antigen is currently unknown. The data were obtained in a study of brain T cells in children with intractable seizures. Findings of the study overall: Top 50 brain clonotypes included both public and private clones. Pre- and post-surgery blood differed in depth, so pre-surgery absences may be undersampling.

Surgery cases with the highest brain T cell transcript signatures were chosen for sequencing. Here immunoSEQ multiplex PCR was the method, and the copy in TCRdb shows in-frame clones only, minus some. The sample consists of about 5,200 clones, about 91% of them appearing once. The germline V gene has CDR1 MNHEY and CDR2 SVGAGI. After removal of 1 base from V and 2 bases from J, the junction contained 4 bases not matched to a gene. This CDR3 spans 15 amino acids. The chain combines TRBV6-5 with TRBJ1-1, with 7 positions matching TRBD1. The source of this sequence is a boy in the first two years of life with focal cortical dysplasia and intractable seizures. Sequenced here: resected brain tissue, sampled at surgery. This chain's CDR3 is CASSYYRGLNTEAFF. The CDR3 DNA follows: TGTGCCAGCAGTTACTACAGGGGACTCAACACTGAAGCTTTCTTT.